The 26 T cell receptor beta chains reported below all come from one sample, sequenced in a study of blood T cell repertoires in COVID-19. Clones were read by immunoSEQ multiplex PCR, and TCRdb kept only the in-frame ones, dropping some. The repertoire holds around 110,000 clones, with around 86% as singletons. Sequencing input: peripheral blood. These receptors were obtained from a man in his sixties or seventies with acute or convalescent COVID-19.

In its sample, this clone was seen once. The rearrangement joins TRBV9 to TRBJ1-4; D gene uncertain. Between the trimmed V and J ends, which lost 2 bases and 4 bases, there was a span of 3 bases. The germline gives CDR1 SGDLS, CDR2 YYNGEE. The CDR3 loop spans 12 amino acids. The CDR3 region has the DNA TGTGCCAGCAGCGTCCGTAATGAAAAACTGTTTTTT. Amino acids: CASSVRNEKLFF. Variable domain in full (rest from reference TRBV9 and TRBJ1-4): DSGVTQTPKHLITATGQRVTLRCSPRSGDLSVYWYQQSLDQGLQFLIQYYNGEERAKGNILERFSAQQFPDLHSELNLSSLELGDSALYFCASSVRNEKLFFGSGTQLSVL.

CDR3 in amino acids: CASGRIPYNEQFF. CDR3 DNA sequence: TGTGCCAGCGGGAGGATCCCCTACAATGAGCAGTTCTTC. V and J are TRBV28 and TRBJ2-1; the D gene is possibly TRBD2 (6 bases). The CDR3 covers 13 residues. Per the germline V gene, CDR1 is MDHEN and CDR2 is SYDVKM. Deletions cut 8 bases from V and 2 bases from J, with 10 bases between.

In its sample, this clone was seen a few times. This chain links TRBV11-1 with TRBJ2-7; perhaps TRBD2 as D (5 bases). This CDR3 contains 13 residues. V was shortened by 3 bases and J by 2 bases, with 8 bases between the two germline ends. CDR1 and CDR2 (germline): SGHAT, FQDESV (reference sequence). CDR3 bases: TGTGCCAGCAGCTTGTCGGGGACCTACGAGCAGTACTTC. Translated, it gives CASSLSGTYEQYF.

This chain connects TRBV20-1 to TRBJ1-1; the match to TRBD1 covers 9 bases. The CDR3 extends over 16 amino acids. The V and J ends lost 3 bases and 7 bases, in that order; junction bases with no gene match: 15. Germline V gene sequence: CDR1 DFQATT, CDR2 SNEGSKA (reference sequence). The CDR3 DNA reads TGCAGTGCTAGTAAAGGGACAGGGTTAGGATCTGGTGAAGCTTTCTTT. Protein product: CSASKGTGLGSGEAFF.

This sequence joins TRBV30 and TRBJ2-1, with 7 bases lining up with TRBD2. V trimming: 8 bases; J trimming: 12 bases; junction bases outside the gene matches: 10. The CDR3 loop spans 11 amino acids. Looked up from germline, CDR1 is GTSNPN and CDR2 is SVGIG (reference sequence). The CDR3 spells CAGGESYRQFF. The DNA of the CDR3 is TGTGCCGGGGGGGAGTCGTATAGGCAGTTCTTC.

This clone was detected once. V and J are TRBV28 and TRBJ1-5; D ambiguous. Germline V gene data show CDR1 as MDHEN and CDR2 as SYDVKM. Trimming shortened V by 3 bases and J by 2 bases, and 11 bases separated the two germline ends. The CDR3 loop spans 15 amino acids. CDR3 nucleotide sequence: TGTGCCAGCAGTTTGAAGGGCGGGGGCAATCAGCCCCAGCATTTT. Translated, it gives CASSLKGGGNQPQHF.

The CDR3 region is CASSRGYPRTGHNSEDTQYF. Written as DNA, the CDR3 is TGTGCCAGCAGCAGGGGGTATCCAAGGACAGGGCATAATAGTGAGGATACGCAGTATTTT. The gene calls are TRBV21-1 and TRBJ2-3; whether TRBD1, the table's D call, matches the DNA was not checked. TRBV21-1 is deemed a pseudogene. The CDR3 covers 20 residues.

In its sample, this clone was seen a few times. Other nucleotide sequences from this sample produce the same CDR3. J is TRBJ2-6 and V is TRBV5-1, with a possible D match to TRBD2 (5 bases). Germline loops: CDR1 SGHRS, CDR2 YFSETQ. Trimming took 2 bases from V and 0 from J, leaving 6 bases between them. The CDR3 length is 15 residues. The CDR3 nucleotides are TGCGCCAGCAGCTTAGGGAGCTCTGGGGCCAACGTCCTGACTTTC. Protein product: CASSLGSSGANVLTF.

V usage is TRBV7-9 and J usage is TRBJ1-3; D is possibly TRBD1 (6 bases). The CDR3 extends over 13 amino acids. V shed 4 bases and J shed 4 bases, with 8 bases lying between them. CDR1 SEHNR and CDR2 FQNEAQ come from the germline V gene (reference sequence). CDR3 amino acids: CASSSGTGNTIYF. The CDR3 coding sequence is TGTGCCAGCAGCTCCGGGACAGGAAACACCATATATTTT.

The CDR3 coding sequence is TGCGCCAGCAGCCAAGGGGGACAGAAAGAATCACCCCTCCACTTT. Encoded protein: CASSQGGQKESPLHF. The gene calls are TRBV4-1 and TRBJ1-6, with 7 bases aligning to TRBD1. From germline, CDR1 is MGHRA and CDR2 YSYEKL. V lost 1 base to trimming and J lost 10 bases; unmatched junction nucleotides: 7. The CDR3 is 15 amino acids.

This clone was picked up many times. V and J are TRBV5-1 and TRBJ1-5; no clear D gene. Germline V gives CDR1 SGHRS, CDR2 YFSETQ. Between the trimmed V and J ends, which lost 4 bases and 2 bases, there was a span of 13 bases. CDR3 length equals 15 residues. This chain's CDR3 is CASSPEGFGNQPQHF. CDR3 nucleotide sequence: TGCGCCAGCAGCCCAGAGGGCTTCGGCAATCAGCCCCAGCATTTT.

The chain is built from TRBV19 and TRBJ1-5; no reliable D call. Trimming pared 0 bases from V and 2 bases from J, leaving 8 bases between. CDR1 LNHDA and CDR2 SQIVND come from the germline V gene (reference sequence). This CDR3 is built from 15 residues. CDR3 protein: CASSIDLLGNQPQHF. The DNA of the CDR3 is TGTGCCAGTAGTATAGATCTCCTTGGCAATCAGCCCCAGCATTTT. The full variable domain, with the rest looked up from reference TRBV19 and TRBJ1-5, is DGGITQSPKYLFRKEGQNVTLSCEQNLNHDAMYWYRQDPGQGLRLIYYSQIVNDFQKGDIAEGYSVSREKKESFPLTVTSAQKNPTAFYLCASSIDLLGNQPQHFGDGTRLSIL.

CDR3 region: CASSVLTGIYGYTF. As DNA, the CDR3 is TGTGCCAGCAGCGTTCTAACAGGAATCTATGGCTACACCTTC. J is TRBJ1-2 and V is TRBV5-6; TRBD1 might be the D (5 bases). The CDR3 has 14 amino acids. Germline CDR1 SGHDT, CDR2 YYEEEE. V was shortened by 4 bases and J by 4 bases, with 14 bases between the two germline ends.

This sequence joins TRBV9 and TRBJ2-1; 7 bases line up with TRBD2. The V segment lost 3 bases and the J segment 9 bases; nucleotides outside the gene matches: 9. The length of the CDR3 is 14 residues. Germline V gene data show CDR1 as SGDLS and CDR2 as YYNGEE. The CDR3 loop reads CASSAPGGPSEQFF. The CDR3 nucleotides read TGTGCCAGCAGCGCCCCGGGGGGACCGAGTGAGCAGTTCTTC.

The CDR3: CASSPPASGGEQYF. The CDR3 nucleotides read TGTGCCAGCAGCCCTCCCGCCTCGGGTGGCGAGCAGTACTTC. The V gene is TRBV9, the J gene TRBJ2-7; no clear D. This CDR3 has 14 amino acids. V lost 4 bases and J 6 bases, leaving 17 bases between the germline ends. From germline, CDR1 is SGDLS and CDR2 YYNGEE.

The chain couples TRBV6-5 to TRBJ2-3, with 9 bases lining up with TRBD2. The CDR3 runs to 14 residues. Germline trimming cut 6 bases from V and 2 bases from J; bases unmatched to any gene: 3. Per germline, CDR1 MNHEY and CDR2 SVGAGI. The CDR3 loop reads CASRTSGSTDTQYF. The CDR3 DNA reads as TGTGCCAGCAGGACTAGCGGTTCCACAGATACGCAGTATTTT.

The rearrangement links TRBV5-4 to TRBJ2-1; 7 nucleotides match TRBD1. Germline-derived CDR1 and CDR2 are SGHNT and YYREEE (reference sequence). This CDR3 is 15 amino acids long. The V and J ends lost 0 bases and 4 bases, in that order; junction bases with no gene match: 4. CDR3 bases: TGTGCCAGCAGCTTGGAAGGACAGGCATACAATGAGCAGTTCTTC. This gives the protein CASSLEGQAYNEQFF. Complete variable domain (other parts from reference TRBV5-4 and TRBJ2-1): ETGVTQSPTHLIKTRGQQVTLRCSSQSGHNTVSWYQQALGQGPQFIFQYYREEENGRGNFPPRFSGLQFPNYSSELNVNALELDDSALYLCASSLEGQAYNEQFFGPGTRLTVL.

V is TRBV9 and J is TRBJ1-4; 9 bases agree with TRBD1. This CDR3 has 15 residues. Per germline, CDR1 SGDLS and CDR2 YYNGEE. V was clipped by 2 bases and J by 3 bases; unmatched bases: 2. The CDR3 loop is CASSVRDRANEKLFF. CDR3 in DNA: TGTGCCAGCAGCGTCCGGGACAGGGCTAATGAAAAACTGTTTTTT.

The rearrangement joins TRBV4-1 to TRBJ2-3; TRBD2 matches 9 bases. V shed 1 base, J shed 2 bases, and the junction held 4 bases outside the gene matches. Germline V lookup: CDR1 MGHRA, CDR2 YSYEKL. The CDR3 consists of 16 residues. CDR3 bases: TGCGCCAGCAGCCAAGTGATAGCGGGAGTCACAGATACGCAGTATTTT. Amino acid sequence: CASSQVIAGVTDTQYF.

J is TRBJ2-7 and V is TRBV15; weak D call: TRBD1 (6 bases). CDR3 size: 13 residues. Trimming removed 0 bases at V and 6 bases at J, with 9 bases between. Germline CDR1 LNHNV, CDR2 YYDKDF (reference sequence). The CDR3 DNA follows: TGTGCCACCAGCAGAGATGGGGGCTTCGAGCAGTACTTC. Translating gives CATSRDGGFEQYF.

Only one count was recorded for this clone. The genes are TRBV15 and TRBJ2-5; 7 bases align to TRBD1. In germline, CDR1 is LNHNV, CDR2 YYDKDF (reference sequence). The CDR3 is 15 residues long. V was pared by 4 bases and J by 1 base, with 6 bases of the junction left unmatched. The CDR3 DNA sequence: TGTGCCACCAGCAACCGGGACAGCTTCCAAGAGACCCAGTACTTC. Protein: CATSNRDSFQETQYF.

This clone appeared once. CDR3 residues: CAWSRGQETQYF. In DNA, the CDR3 is TGTGCCTGGAGCAGGGGGCAAGAGACCCAGTACTTC. This sequence joins TRBV30 and TRBJ2-5; 7 nucleotides align to TRBD1. Losses at the gene ends were 3 bases for V and 2 bases for J; bases not matched to a gene: 0. CDR1 and CDR2 from the germline V gene are GTSNPN and SVGIG (reference sequence). The CDR3 extends over 12 amino acids. Supplemented by reference TRBV30 and TRBJ2-5, the full variable domain reads SQTIHQWPATLVQPVGSPLSLECTVEGTSNPNLYWYRQAAGRGLQLLFYSVGIGQISSEVPQNLSASRPQDRQFILSSKKLLLSDSGFYLCAWSRGQETQYFGPGTRLLVL.

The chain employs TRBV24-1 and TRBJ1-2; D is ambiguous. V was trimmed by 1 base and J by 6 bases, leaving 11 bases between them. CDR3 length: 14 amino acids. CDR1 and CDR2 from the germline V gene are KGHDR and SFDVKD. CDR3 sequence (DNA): TGTGCCACCAGTGATTTTCGGCAGCGGCATGGCTACACCTTC. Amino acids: CATSDFRQRHGYTF.

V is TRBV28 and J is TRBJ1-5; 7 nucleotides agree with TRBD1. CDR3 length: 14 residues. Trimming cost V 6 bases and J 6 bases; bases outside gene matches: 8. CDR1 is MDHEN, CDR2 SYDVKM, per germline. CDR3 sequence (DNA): TGTGCCAGCAGCCCCGACAGGGCCGGTCAGCCCCAGCATTTT. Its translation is CASSPDRAGQPQHF.

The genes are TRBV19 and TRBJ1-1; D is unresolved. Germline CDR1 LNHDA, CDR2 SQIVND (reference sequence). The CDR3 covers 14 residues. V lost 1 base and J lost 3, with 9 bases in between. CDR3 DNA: TGTGCCAGTAGTATAGGTACAGTGGACACTGAAGCTTTCTTT. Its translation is CASSIGTVDTEAFF.

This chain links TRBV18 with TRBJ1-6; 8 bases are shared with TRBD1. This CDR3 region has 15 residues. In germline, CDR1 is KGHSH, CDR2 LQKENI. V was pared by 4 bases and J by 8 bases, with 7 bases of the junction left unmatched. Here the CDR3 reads CASSRIGQGDSPLHF. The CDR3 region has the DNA TGTGCCAGCTCACGTATTGGACAGGGTGATTCACCCCTCCACTTT.